This TCR beta chain was identified during a study of shared clonotypes between healthy human individuals. The study's findings and limits: Several donors held about 4.5% of naive CD4 clonotypes in common. The expectation was that sequencing depth would affect clonotype sharing among donors. Non-shared clonotypes displayed generation probabilities falling below those of clonotypes present in all four donors.

Using immunoSEQ multiplex PCR, the repertoire was profiled, and TCRdb retains in-frame clones only, with some absent. Of around 980,000 clones listed, around 82% are singletons. This clone was seen only once. Its antigen is undetermined. The CDR3 length is 15 residues. Germline V gene sequence: CDR1 SGHTA, CDR2 FQGNSA. Deletions cut 6 bases from V and 0 bases from J, with 12 bases between. This TCR derives from a young man in good health. Some clones in this sample may be carry-over from other donors' samples. Specimen: memory CD4+ T cells from PBMCs. Subset meaning: CD45RA-negative fraction. The chain links TRBV7-2 to TRBJ1-5, with a tentative D call TRBD1 (5 bases). CDR3: CASSPNGASNQPQHF. The CDR3 DNA is TGTGCCAGCAGTCCGAATGGGGCTAGCAATCAGCCCCAGCATTTT.